This T cell receptor (beta chain) was sequenced for a study of CD8 T cells in ankylosing spondylitis (dated by TCRdb to about 2017). Regarding the complete study: The study set out to find disease-linked TCR variants by profiling T cell receptor beta repertoires in ankylosing spondylitis patients and healthy donors. The full study cohort was made up of approximately 27 ankylosing spondylitis patients and 108 healthy donors. Samples of peripheral blood were taken, and for ankylosing spondylitis patients, synovial fluid was collected as well.

In the case of this clonotype: Its antigen is still unknown. No much larger clone is present one base from it, and per-base qualities are unavailable.

What the authors observed across the whole study: Some motif variants had previously been reported in the synovial fluid and blood of reactive arthritis patients, which suggests shared mechanisms of disease initiation. The disease-linked clones had a CD8+ phenotype and were found at relatively low frequencies in peripheral blood. According to the report, matched synovial fluid samples from ankylosing spondylitis patients were significantly enriched for the disease-linked clones. A TCR beta motif made up of several highly homologous amino acid variants appeared to be characteristic of blood from ankylosing spondylitis patients.

The run used an Illumina HiSeq 2500. Quantitative 5'-RACE with molecular barcodes was the method used to prepare the TCR beta libraries. Per the source publication's procedure: To identify disease-linked TCR variants, a new computational method was used, one built on a probabilistic model of VDJ rearrangement. Through fastp at Q25 and MiXCR, TCRdb rebuilt clones from the public reads, retaining in-frame beta chains. When rows share a CDR3 protein, they turn into one entry using the most common DNA and genes. TCRdb assigned the V and J calls; the authors' analysis was not used. The sample table holds hundreds of thousands of distinct CDR3 sequences, of which more than 9.5% were seen once. Approximately 6.3% of the sample rests with the top ten. The CDR3 measures 10 amino acids from cysteine to phenylalanine. Of all the DNA, just the CDR3 is kept, 30 bases in frame from base 1. Taken from the germline V gene, the CDR1 and CDR2 loops are SGHVS and FNYEAQ. V lost 10 bases and J lost 9 bases; the stretch between them is 12 bases long.

The V and J segments used are TRBV7-6 and TRBJ2-5; matching of 5 bases hints at TRBD2 as the D gene. This receptor was identified in a male donor with ankylosing spondylitis. The specimen sequenced was blood, either unsorted or a sorted T cell fraction (not recorded which). The CDR3 region: CATSGEAQYF. The sequenced DNA: TGTGCCACCTCCGGGGAAGCCCAGTACTTC. Beyond the CDR3, the reference TRBV7-6 and TRBJ2-5 genes provide the residues; the full variable domain reads: GAGVSQSPRYKVTKRGQDVALRCDPISGHVSLYWYRQALGQGPEFLTYFNYEAQQDKSGLPNDRFSAERPEGSISTLTIQRTEQRDSAMYRCATSGEAQYFGPGTRLLVL.